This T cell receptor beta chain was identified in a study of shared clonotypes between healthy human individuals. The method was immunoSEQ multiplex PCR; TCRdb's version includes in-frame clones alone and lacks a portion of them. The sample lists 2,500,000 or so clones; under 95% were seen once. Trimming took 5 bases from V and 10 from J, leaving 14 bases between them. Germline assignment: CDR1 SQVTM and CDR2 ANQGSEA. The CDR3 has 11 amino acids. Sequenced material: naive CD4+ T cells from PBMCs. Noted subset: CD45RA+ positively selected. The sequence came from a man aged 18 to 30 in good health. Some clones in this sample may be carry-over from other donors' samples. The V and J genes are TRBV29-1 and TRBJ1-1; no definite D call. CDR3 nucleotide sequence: TGCAGCGTTCGGGGTGACATTGGAGCTTTCTTT. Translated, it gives CSVRGDIGAFF.